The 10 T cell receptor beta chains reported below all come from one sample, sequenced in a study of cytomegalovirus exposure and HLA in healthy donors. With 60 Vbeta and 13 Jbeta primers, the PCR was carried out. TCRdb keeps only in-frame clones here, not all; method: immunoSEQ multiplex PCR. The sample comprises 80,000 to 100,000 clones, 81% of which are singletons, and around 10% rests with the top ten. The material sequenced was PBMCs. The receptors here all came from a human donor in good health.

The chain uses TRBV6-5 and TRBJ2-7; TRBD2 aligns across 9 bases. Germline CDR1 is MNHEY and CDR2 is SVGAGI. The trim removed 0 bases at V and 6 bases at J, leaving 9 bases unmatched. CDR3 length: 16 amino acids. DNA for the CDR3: TGTGCCAGCAGTTACTCTGGGACTAGCATCGTCCGCGAGCAGTACTTC. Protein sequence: CASSYSGTSIVREQYF.

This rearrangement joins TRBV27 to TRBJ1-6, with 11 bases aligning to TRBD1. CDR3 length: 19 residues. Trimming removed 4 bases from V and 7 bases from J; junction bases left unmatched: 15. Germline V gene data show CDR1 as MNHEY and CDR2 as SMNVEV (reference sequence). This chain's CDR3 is CASSSPGQGGMMGNSPLHF. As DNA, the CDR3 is TGTGCCAGCAGTTCCCCGGGACAGGGGGGCATGATGGGAAATTCACCCCTCCACTTT.

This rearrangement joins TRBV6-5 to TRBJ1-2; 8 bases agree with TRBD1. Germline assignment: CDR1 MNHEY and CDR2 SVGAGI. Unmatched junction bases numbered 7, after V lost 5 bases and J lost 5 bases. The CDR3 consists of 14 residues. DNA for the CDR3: TGTGCCAGCAGTCCGGGACAGGCCGCTTATGGCTACACCTTC. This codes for CASSPGQAAYGYTF.

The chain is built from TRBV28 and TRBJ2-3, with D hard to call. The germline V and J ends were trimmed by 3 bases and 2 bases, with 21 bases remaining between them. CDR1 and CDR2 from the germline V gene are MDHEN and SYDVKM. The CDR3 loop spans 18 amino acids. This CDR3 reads CASSLLRSLPAITDTQYF. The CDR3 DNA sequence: TGTGCCAGCAGTTTGCTGAGGTCCCTCCCTGCCATCACAGATACGCAGTATTTT.

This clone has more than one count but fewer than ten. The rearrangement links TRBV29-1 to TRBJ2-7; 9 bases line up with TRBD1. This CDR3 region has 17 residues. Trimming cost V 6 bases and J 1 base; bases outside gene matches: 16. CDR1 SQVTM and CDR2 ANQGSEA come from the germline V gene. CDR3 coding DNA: TGCAGCGTCCCAAGGGGAGCCGGGACAGGGATTTCCTACGAGCAGTACTTC. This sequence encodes CSVPRGAGTGISYEQYF.

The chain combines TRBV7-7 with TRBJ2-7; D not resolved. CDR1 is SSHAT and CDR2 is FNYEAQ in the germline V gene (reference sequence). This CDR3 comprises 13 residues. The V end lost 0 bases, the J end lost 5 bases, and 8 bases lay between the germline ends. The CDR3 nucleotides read TGTGCCAGCAGCTTAGCGGCAGGTAACGAGCAGTACTTC. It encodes CASSLAAGNEQYF.

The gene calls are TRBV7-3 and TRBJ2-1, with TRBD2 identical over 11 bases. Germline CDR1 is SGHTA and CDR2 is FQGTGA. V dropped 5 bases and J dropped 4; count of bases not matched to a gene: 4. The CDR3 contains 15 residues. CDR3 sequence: CASSPRTSGYNEQFF. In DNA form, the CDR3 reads TGTGCCAGCAGCCCTAGGACTAGCGGGTACAATGAGCAGTTCTTC. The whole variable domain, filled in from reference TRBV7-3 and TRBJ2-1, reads GAGVSQTPSNKVTEKGKYVELRCDPISGHTALYWYRQSLGQGPEFLIYFQGTGAADDSGLPNDRFFAVRPEGSVSTLKIQRTERGDSAVYLCASSPRTSGYNEQFFGPGTRLTVL.

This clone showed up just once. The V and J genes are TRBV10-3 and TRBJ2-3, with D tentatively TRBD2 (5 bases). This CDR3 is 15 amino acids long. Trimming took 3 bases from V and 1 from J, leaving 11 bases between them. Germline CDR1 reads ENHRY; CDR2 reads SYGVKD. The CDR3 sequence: CAISDAGPGTDTQYF. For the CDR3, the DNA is TGTGCCATCAGTGATGCGGGCCCTGGCACAGATACGCAGTATTTT.

The chain's CDR3 is CASRDTGTGASYEQYF. The CDR3 coding sequence is TGTGCCAGCAGAGACACCGGGACAGGGGCATCCTACGAGCAGTACTTC. The chain has TRBV21-1 and TRBJ2-7; the table's D call TRBD1 went unverified against the DNA. TRBV21-1 counts as a pseudogene. CDR3 length: 16 amino acids.

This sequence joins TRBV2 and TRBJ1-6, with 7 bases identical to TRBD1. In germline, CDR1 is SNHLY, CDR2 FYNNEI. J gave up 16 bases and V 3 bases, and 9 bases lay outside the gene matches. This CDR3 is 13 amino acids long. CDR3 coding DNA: TGTGCCAGCAGTGATGGAGGCAGGGGGGAACTCCACTTT. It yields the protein CASSDGGRGELHF.